This T cell receptor (beta chain) was found in a study of shared clonotypes between healthy human individuals. Study context: Donor composition was a couple of women and a few men, aged 18 to 49. Study findings and constraints: Several donors held around 5% of naive CD4 clonotypes in common.

Method: immunoSEQ multiplex PCR; TCRdb's copy keeps in-frame clones and lacks some. This table has roughly 650,000 clones, 90% to 97% appearing once. Germline-derived CDR1 and CDR2 are MDHEN and SYDVKM. V gave up 2 bases and J gave up 6 bases; unmatched junction bases: 10. The CDR3 has 16 residues. The count of this clone is one. Its specificity is unknown. Naive CD8 cells, CD45RO-negative and positively selected for CCR7, excluded terminally differentiated effector memory CD45RA+ cells. All of the donors resided in Nashville, Tennessee, and each was a Caucasian adult. The receptor's source is a woman in her thirties in good health. The chain couples TRBV28 to TRBJ2-1; TRBD2 agrees at 7 bases. The sample consisted of naive CD8+ T cells sorted from blood. Here the CDR3 reads CASSLLAETARNEQFF. CDR3 nucleotide sequence: TGTGCCAGCAGTTTACTAGCGGAAACCGCCCGCAATGAGCAGTTCTTC.